This T cell receptor beta chain emerged from a study of cytomegalovirus exposure and HLA in healthy donors. V was cut by 4 bases and J by 4 bases, with 13 bases left in between. The CDR3 runs to 13 residues. Looked up from germline, CDR1 is SQVTM and CDR2 is ANQGSEA. PCR involved 60 Vbeta and 13 Jbeta primers. The repertoire was sequenced with immunoSEQ multiplex PCR; TCRdb's copy has only in-frame clones and lacks some. The table shows about 180,000 clones, with approximately 78% occurring only once. V gene TRBV29-1 combines with J gene TRBJ1-2; D gene unclear. The sequence came from a human donor in good health. The specimen was PBMCs. CDR3: CSVVGSGLYGYTF. The CDR3 DNA reads as TGCAGCGTTGTAGGCAGCGGCCTCTATGGCTACACCTTC.